These 10 T cell receptor beta chains originate from one sample sequenced in a study of blood T cell repertoires in COVID-19. Only in-frame clones appear in the TCRdb table, and some are missing; sequencing was by immunoSEQ multiplex PCR. The repertoire holds approximately 100,000 clones, with roughly 80% as singletons. Material for sequencing was peripheral blood. These receptors came from a man in his sixties with acute or convalescent COVID-19.

The rearrangement links TRBV19 to TRBJ2-1; no clear D gene. Trimming removed 5 bases from V and 7 bases from J, with 9 bases in between. CDR1 and CDR2 (germline): LNHDA, SQIVND (reference sequence). CDR3 size: 12 residues. In nucleotides, the CDR3 is TGTGCCAGTAGTCCGCTCGGGAATGAGCAGTTCTTC. Its protein is CASSPLGNEQFF.

The chain joins TRBV11-2 to TRBJ2-7, with TRBD1 matching over 7 bases. The CDR3 has 16 residues. The germline CDR1 and CDR2 sequences are SGHAT and FQNNGV. Losses at the gene ends were 3 bases for V and 5 bases for J; bases not matched to a gene: 13. CDR3 residues: CASSFLKKTGVNEQYF. The CDR3 coding sequence is TGTGCCAGCAGCTTCCTGAAGAAAACAGGGGTGAACGAGCAGTACTTC.

This rearrangement joins TRBV10-3 to TRBJ2-7; tentative D call: TRBD1 (5 bases). CDR1 is ENHRY and CDR2 is SYGVKD in the germline V gene. The ends were cut back, 6 bases at V and 0 bases at J, with 6 bases in the middle. CDR3 size: 12 residues. The DNA of the CDR3 is TGTGCCATCAGGGACATCTCCTACGAGCAGTACTTC. Its translation is CAIRDISYEQYF.

The DNA of the CDR3 is TGTGCCAGTAGTGGATCAGGGGGCGATCAGCCCCAGCATTTT. Translated, it gives CASSGSGGDQPQHF. This rearrangement joins TRBV19 to TRBJ1-5; the match to TRBD1 covers 8 bases. Germline lookup yields CDR1 LNHDA and CDR2 SQIVND (reference sequence). CDR3 length: 14 residues. The J segment lost 5 bases and the V segment lost 5 bases, leaving 5 bases of the junction unmatched.

Only one count was recorded for this clone. This sequence joins TRBV10-3 and TRBJ1-4, with unresolved D. The CDR3 extends over 18 amino acids. V lost 2 bases and J 5 bases, leaving 21 bases between the germline ends. The V gene's germline CDR1 is ENHRY and CDR2 SYGVKD. The CDR3 DNA is TGTGCCATCAGTGAGCACTGGATATCGGGAGCGAACAATGAAAAACTGTTTTTT. Residues: CAISEHWISGANNEKLFF.

The gene calls are TRBV3-1 (or the pseudogene TRBV3-2) and TRBJ1-2; TRBD1 agrees at 7 bases. The V and J ends lost 0 bases and 4 bases, in that order; junction bases with no gene match: 8. Germline assignment: CDR1 LGHDT and CDR2 YNNKEL (reference sequence). This CDR3 is 16 amino acids long. CDR3: CASSQEEGARLYGYTF. The CDR3 DNA is TGTGCCAGCAGCCAAGAAGAGGGGGCTAGGCTCTATGGCTACACCTTC.

This clone was recorded once. The chain has TRBV10-3 and TRBJ1-2; the D is unclear. V gave up 3 bases and J gave up 3 bases, with 11 bases separating them. The length of the CDR3 is 14 residues. Germline lookup yields CDR1 ENHRY and CDR2 SYGVKD. CDR3 DNA sequence: TGTGCCATCAGTGATAGGCTGCAGGACTATGGCTACACCTTC. Residues: CAISDRLQDYGYTF.

This clone was seen once. The chain employs TRBV19 and TRBJ2-3; D perhaps matches TRBD2 (6 bases). CDR1 and CDR2 (germline): LNHDA, SQIVND (reference sequence). Deletions cut 2 bases from V and 0 bases from J, with 9 bases between. The CDR3 contains 15 residues. The CDR3 region is CASSINRESTDTQYF. CDR3 bases: TGTGCCAGTAGTATAAATCGGGAGAGCACAGATACGCAGTATTTT.

The genes are TRBV11-2 and TRBJ1-2; no clear D gene. V shed 5 bases and J shed 3 bases, with 16 bases lying between them. The CDR3 sequence is 15 residues long. The germline V gene has CDR1 SGHAT and CDR2 FQNNGV. The CDR3 DNA sequence: TGTGCCAGCAGCCCACGAGCACGGGGATACTATGGCTACACCTTC. Its translation is CASSPRARGYYGYTF.

This clone has only one observation. V gene TRBV25-1 combines with J gene TRBJ1-2; D is possibly TRBD1 (6 bases). V lost 3 bases to trimming and J lost 3 bases, with 11 bases between them. The CDR3 consists of 14 residues. The germline gives CDR1 MGHDK, CDR2 SYGVNS. CDR3 nucleotide sequence: TGTGCCAGCAGTGAGCAACAGGGATACTATGGCTACACCTTC. This encodes CASSEQQGYYGYTF.